This TCR beta chain was recovered during a study of cytotoxic CD8 clonotypes in ibrutinib-treated CLL. About the research overall: Following a median about twelve months of treatment, with a range of 6 to 36, response samples were taken. Study-level findings and limits: At the start, clonality exceeded age-matched healthy donors and followed circulating CD8+ T-cell counts.

The assay was immunoSEQ multiplex PCR, and TCRdb's table has in-frame clones only and misses some. The sample includes roughly 38,000 clones, nearly 50% of them seen just once. Details on this clone: Its antigen is currently unknown.

This CDR3 has 15 amino acids. Deletions cut 2 bases from V and 0 bases from J, with 8 bases between. CDR1 is MGHRA and CDR2 is YSYEKL in the germline V gene. This chain links TRBV4-1 with TRBJ1-3; TRBD1 is a possible D gene (5 bases). The sequenced sample was PBMCs, obtained before ibrutinib treatment. The sequence was obtained from a human donor with chronic lymphocytic leukemia. The CDR3 spells CASSQTGHSGNTIYF. In nucleotides, the CDR3 is TGCGCCAGCAGCCAAACAGGACACTCTGGAAACACCATATATTTT.